This T cell receptor (beta chain) was captured in a study of tumor-infiltrating lymphocytes in localized non-small cell lung cancer. Background on the study: Several tumor histologies, both smoking statuses, and some post-neoadjuvant chemotherapy samples were included.

Libraries were prepared by immunoSEQ multiplex PCR; TCRdb keeps only in-frame clonotypes and omits some of them. The table shows 13,000 or so clones, with more than 75% occurring only once. The length of the CDR3 is 14 residues. V dropped 2 bases and J dropped 5 bases, with 12 bases sitting between them. The germline CDR1 and CDR2 sequences are SGHTA and FQGTGA. Overall study findings and caveats: Technical variation could not be separated from intratumor heterogeneity here.

Worth noting for this clone: The antigen remains undetermined.

The receptor comes from a human donor with non-small cell lung cancer. Sequenced input: lung tumor tissue. The chain employs TRBV7-3 and TRBJ1-1; the D is unclear. CDR3 sequence reads: CASSLEARGTEAFF. CDR3 bases: TGTGCCAGCAGCTTAGAGGCTCGAGGGACTGAAGCTTTCTTT.